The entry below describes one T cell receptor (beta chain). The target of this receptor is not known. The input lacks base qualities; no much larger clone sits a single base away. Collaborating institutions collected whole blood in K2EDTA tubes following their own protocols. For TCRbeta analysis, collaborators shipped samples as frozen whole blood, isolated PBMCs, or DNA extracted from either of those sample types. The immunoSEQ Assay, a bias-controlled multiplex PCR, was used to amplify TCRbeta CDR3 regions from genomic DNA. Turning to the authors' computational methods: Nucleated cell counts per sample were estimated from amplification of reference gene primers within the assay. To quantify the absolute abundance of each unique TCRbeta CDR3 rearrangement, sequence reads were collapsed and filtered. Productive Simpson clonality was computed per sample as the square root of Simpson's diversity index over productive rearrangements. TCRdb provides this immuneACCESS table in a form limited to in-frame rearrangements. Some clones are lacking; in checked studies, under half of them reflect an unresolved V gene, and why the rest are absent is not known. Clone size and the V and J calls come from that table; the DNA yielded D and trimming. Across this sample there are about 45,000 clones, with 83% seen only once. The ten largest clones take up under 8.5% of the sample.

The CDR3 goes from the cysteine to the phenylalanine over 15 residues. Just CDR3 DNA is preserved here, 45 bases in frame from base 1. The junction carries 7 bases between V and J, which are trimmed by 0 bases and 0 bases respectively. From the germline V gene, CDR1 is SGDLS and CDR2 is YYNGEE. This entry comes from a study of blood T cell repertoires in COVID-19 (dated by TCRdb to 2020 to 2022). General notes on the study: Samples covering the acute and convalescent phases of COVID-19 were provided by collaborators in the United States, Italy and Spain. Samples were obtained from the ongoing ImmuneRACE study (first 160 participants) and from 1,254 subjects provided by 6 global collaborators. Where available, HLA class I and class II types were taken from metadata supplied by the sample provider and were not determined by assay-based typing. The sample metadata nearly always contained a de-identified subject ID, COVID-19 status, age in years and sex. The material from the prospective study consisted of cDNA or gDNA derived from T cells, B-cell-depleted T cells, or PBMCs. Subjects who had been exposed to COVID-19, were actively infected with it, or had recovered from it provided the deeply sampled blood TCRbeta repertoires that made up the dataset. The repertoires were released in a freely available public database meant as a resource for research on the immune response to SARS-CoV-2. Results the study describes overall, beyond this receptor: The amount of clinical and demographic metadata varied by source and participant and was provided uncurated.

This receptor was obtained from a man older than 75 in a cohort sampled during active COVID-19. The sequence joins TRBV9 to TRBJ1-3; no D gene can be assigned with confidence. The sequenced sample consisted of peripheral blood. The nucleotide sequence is TGTGCCAGCAGCGTAGGTTTGAGCTCTGGAAACACCATATATTTT. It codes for CASSVGLSSGNTIYF.